Below, one T cell receptor beta chain is given with its context. This CDR3 is 14 amino acids long. The ends were cut back, 6 bases at V and 6 bases at J, with 13 bases in the middle. CDR1 and CDR2 from the germline V gene are KGHDR and SFDVKD. Orbital computed tomography and thyroid ultrasound, together with serum TRAb and thyroxine and clinical symptoms, were used for diagnoses. This sample was taken from a study of T cells in Graves' hyperthyroidism and ophthalmopathy. Regions amplified from RNA transcripts were the TCR beta CDR3 regions. HTBI primers were the set used in a first-round RT-PCR of the TCR CDR3. MiXCR, run by TCRdb on the multiplex PCR reads, gives a single entry per CDR3 protein. The profile covers a few hundred thousand distinct CDR3 sequences, with roughly 23% appearing a single time and over 40% taken by the ten largest.

Sequenced: blood. The source is a woman in her forties or fifties with Graves' hyperthyroidism. The genes are TRBV24-1 and TRBJ2-2, with D hard to call. The CDR3 DNA follows: TGTGCCACCAGTCCCTATGCACTTTCCGGGGAGCTGTTTTTT. Amino acids: CATSPYALSGELFF.